These 23 T cell receptor beta chains were sequenced from one sample in a study of cytomegalovirus exposure and HLA in healthy donors (dated by TCRdb to 2016 to 2017). Library preparation employed the immunoSEQ multiplex PCR assay. Entries here come from immuneACCESS through TCRdb and include only in-frame sequences with V and J called. Some clones fail to appear in such tables; in the studies checked, an unresolved V gene covers under half of the shortfall, and the cause of the remainder is unknown. For this sample the table gives some 140,000 clones, of which approximately 85% were detected only once. The leading ten clones occupy 1.4% to 1.5% of the sample. Sequencing was done on a sample of PBMCs. Source of these receptors: a woman aged 25-40 years in good health and CMV-seronegative.

The chain couples TRBV29-1 to TRBJ1-4, with D possibly matching TRBD1 (6 bases). Germline loops: CDR1 SQVTM, CDR2 ANQGSEA. The CDR3 has 13 residues. V shed 7 bases and J shed 4 bases, with 13 bases lying between them. The CDR3 bases are TGCAGCGCTCAGGGGTCGGGTAATGAAAAACTGTTTTTT. Residues: CSAQGSGNEKLFF.

This sequence joins TRBV5-4 and TRBJ1-3; D is ambiguous. In germline, CDR1 is SGHNT, CDR2 YYREEE (reference sequence). The CDR3 sequence is 15 residues long. V lost 1 base, J lost 2 bases, and 10 bases lay in between. CDR3 nucleotide sequence: TGTGCCAGCAGCTTGCGAGGGAATCCTGGAAACACCATATATTTT. Translation gives CASSLRGNPGNTIYF.

The V call is TRBV2, the J call TRBJ2-7; TRBD2 matches at 9 bases. Germline CDR1 SNHLY, CDR2 FYNNEI. Unmatched junction bases numbered 6, after V lost 1 base and J lost 2 bases. The CDR3 totals 16 residues. CDR3 loop: CASSEGRGGGAYEQYF. CDR3 nucleotides: TGTGCCAGCAGTGAAGGGAGAGGCGGGGGGGCCTACGAGCAGTACTTC.

The chain links TRBV5-7 to TRBJ2-5; the match to TRBD1 covers 9 bases. TRBV5-7 is annotated as an ORF whose role is uncertain. V gave up 1 base and J gave up 2 bases; unmatched junction bases: 9. The CDR3 extends over 17 amino acids. DNA of the CDR3: TGTGCCAGCAGCTTGACACAGGGGACAGGGAAACAAGAGACCCAGTACTTC. It codes for CASSLTQGTGKQETQYF.

This clone has only one observation. The genes are TRBV5-1 and TRBJ1-2; D unresolved. V gave up 0 bases and J gave up 8 bases, with 20 bases separating them. The CDR3 totals 16 residues. CDR1 and CDR2 from the germline V gene are SGHRS and YFSETQ. The CDR3 here is CASSLEAFRRNMGYTF. For the CDR3, the DNA is TGCGCCAGCAGCTTGGAGGCTTTTAGGCGGAACATGGGCTACACCTTC. Using reference TRBV5-1 and TRBJ1-2 for the parts outside the CDR3, the full variable domain is KAGVTQTPRYLIKTRGQQVTLSCSPISGHRSVSWYQQTPGQGLQFLFEYFSETQRNKGNFPGRFSGRQFSNSRSEMNVSTLELGDSALYLCASSLEAFRRNMGYTFGSGTRLTVV.

The chain is built from TRBV5-1 and TRBJ1-2, with 7 positions matching TRBD1. The length of the CDR3 is 15 residues. Germline lookup yields CDR1 SGHRS and CDR2 YFSETQ. The ends lost 4 bases at V and 1 base at J; junction bases unmatched: 7. The CDR3 nucleotides read TGCGCCAGCAGCCTCTCGACAGGGATTAACTATGGCTACACCTTC. Translating gives CASSLSTGINYGYTF.

The chain recombines TRBV7-6 with TRBJ2-1, with 8 nucleotides matching TRBD1. The junction had 2 bases not matched to a gene; V was cut back by 1 base and J by 9 bases. The CDR3 loop spans 13 amino acids. Germline V CDR1 and CDR2: SGHVS, FNYEAQ. In DNA form, the CDR3 reads TGTGCCAGCAGCTTAGGACAGGGGATTGAGCAGTTCTTC. The encoded protein is CASSLGQGIEQFF.

This sequence joins TRBV6-6 and TRBJ2-5; 7 nucleotides line up with TRBD1. The CDR3 totals 15 residues. The V segment lost 2 bases and the J segment 7 bases; nucleotides outside the gene matches: 10. Germline loops: CDR1 MNHNY, CDR2 SVGAGI (reference sequence). The CDR3 bases are TGTGCCAGCAGTTACGGGAAGGACAGGCCCACGACCCAGTACTTC. This translates into CASSYGKDRPTTQYF.

The chain recombines TRBV7-9 with TRBJ1-6; D gene unclear. The CDR3 extends over 13 amino acids. V was shortened by 2 bases and J by 7 bases, with 6 bases between the two germline ends. Per the germline V gene, CDR1 is SEHNR and CDR2 is FQNEAQ (reference sequence). Here the CDR3 DNA reads TGTGCCAGCAGCTTAACAGAAAATTCACCCCTCCACTTT. It codes for CASSLTENSPLHF.

The rearrangement joins TRBV5-1 to TRBJ1-5, with 11 nucleotides matching TRBD1. CDR1 is SGHRS and CDR2 is YFSETQ in the germline V gene. This CDR3 contains 15 residues. The ends lost 7 bases at V and 6 bases at J; junction bases unmatched: 9. CDR3 amino acids: CASSSGTGGAQPQHF. CDR3 in DNA: TGCGCCAGCTCGAGCGGGACAGGGGGGGCTCAGCCCCAGCATTTT.

J is TRBJ2-1 and V is TRBV5-4, with TRBD2 as a possible D gene (5 bases). This CDR3 has 16 amino acids. Looked up from germline, CDR1 is SGHNT and CDR2 is YYREEE (reference sequence). Between the trimmed V and J ends, which lost 4 bases and 0 bases, there was a span of 14 bases. CDR3 in DNA: TGTGCCAGCAGCACGGACTCTTTGAGCTCCTACAATGAGCAGTTCTTC. Translating it yields CASSTDSLSSYNEQFF.

This clone was counted a single time. This rearrangement joins TRBV10-3 to TRBJ2-2, with TRBD1 matching over 10 bases. Germline loops: CDR1 ENHRY, CDR2 SYGVKD. The CDR3 length is 14 residues. The trim removed 4 bases at V and 4 bases at J, leaving 0 bases unmatched. CDR3 sequence (DNA): TGTGCCATCAGTGGGACAGGGGGCACCGGGGAGCTGTTTTTT. Protein: CAISGTGGTGELFF.

This sequence joins TRBV7-6 and TRBJ2-7; 7 bases are shared with TRBD1. This CDR3 region has 17 residues. V lost 2 bases and J lost 5; bases outside the gene matches: 15. Germline loops: CDR1 SGHVS, CDR2 FNYEAQ. For the CDR3, the DNA is TGTGCCAGCAGCTTATTCCCCCCAGGGGGAAGTTCCCACGAGCAGTACTTC. Its protein is CASSLFPPGGSSHEQYF.

V gene TRBV4-1 combines with J gene TRBJ2-5; 7 bases line up with TRBD1. Germline loops: CDR1 MGHRA, CDR2 YSYEKL. The trim removed 8 bases at V and 1 base at J, leaving 16 bases unmatched. This CDR3 region has 17 residues. For the CDR3, the DNA is TGCGCCAGCCCCCCCCGCCCGGACAGGTGCATCCAAGAGACCCAGTACTTC. Its translation: CASPPRPDRCIQETQYF.

On this clone itself: The sample carries other DNA sequences with the same CDR3. The CDR3 coding sequence is TGTGCCAGCAGCGTGAGCGGGGGCACAGATACGCAGTATTTT. It encodes CASSVSGGTDTQYF. V gene TRBV9 combines with J gene TRBJ2-3, with TRBD2 identical over 7 bases. Germline V gene lookup returns CDR1 SGDLS and CDR2 YYNGEE. The junction had 1 base not matched to a gene; V was cut back by 2 bases and J by 1 base. The CDR3 contains 14 residues. Supplemented by reference TRBV9 and TRBJ2-3, the full variable domain reads DSGVTQTPKHLITATGQRVTLRCSPRSGDLSVYWYQQSLDQGLQFLIQYYNGEERAKGNILERFSAQQFPDLHSELNLSSLELGDSALYFCASSVSGGTDTQYFGPGTRLTVL.

The chain couples TRBV6-6 to TRBJ1-2; D remains ambiguous. V dropped 5 bases and J dropped 2 bases, with 15 bases sitting between them. Germline loops: CDR1 MNHNY, CDR2 SVGAGI (reference sequence). This CDR3 is 15 amino acids long. CDR3 nucleotide sequence: TGTGCCAGCAGTAATCGTGGACGGGAAAACTATGGCTACACCTTC. It yields the protein CASSNRGRENYGYTF.

This chain uses TRBV10-3 with TRBJ2-5; D not resolved. This CDR3 has 11 residues. Germline V gene sequence: CDR1 ENHRY, CDR2 SYGVKD. Trimming took off 10 bases at V and 2 bases at J, with 8 bases between the two ends. The chain's CDR3 is CATRRQETQYF. The CDR3, as DNA: TGTGCCACCAGGCGGCAAGAGACCCAGTACTTC.

This clone came up once. The genes are TRBV7-3 and TRBJ2-3; 7 nucleotides agree with TRBD2. V lost 2 bases, J lost 3 bases, and 5 bases stayed unmatched. Germline loops: CDR1 SGHTA, CDR2 FQGTGA. The CDR3 is made up of 15 amino acids. The CDR3 loop is CASSLGVGRTDTQYF. The CDR3, as DNA: TGTGCCAGCAGCTTAGGGGTCGGGAGGACAGATACGCAGTATTTT.

This chain links TRBV30 with TRBJ2-7; 7 nucleotides match TRBD1. J gave up 4 bases and V 0 bases, and 3 bases lay outside the gene matches. This CDR3 is 13 amino acids long. Germline V lookup: CDR1 GTSNPN, CDR2 SVGIG (reference sequence). In DNA form, the CDR3 reads TGTGCCTGGAGTGTAAGGGGGCCATACGAGCAGTACTTC. The encoded protein is CAWSVRGPYEQYF. The variable domain in full, completed from reference TRBV30 and TRBJ2-7, reads SQTIHQWPATLVQPVGSPLSLECTVEGTSNPNLYWYRQAAGRGLQLLFYSVGIGQISSEVPQNLSASRPQDRQFILSSKKLLLSDSGFYLCAWSVRGPYEQYFGPGTRLTVT.

The chain combines TRBV27 with TRBJ2-6, with D unclear. Trimming left V 5 bases short and J 2 bases short, with 7 bases between. Germline CDR1 reads MNHEY; CDR2 reads SMNVEV (reference sequence). This CDR3 is built from 14 residues. CDR3 sequence (DNA): TGTGCCAGCAGTCATCGGGCTGGGGCCAACGTCCTGACTTTC. Its translation is CASSHRAGANVLTF.

This chain links TRBV18 with TRBJ1-2; weak D call: TRBD1 (6 bases). With 2 bases removed from V and 2 bases from J, the gap between germline ends came to 15 bases. The CDR3 runs 16 residues. Germline CDR1 is KGHSH and CDR2 is LQKENI. Here the CDR3 reads CASSPMRQGTNYGYTF. In DNA, the CDR3 is TGTGCCAGCTCACCAATGAGGCAGGGGACGAACTATGGCTACACCTTC.

In its sample, this clone was seen once. CDR3 sequence reads: CASNRDSNYGYTF. CDR3 coding DNA: TGTGCCTCCAACCGGGACAGTAACTATGGCTACACCTTC. This chain joins TRBV2 and TRBJ1-2, with 7 bases aligning to TRBD1. Germline CDR1 SNHLY, CDR2 FYNNEI. V was pared by 11 bases and J by 1 base, with 7 bases of the junction left unmatched. The CDR3 length is 13 residues.

The J gene is TRBJ2-1, the V gene TRBV6-4; D may be TRBD1 (5 bases). V shed 4 bases and J shed 1 base, with 17 bases lying between them. From germline, CDR1 is MRHNA and CDR2 SNTAGT. The CDR3 totals 17 residues. CDR3 coding DNA: TGTGCCAGCAGTGTTGGCAGGGAACCTAGGTCCTACAATGAGCAGTTCTTC. Translated, it gives CASSVGREPRSYNEQFF.